Sequencing of this TCR beta chain was carried out in a study of blood T cell repertoires in COVID-19. Germline CDR1 is GTSNPN and CDR2 is SVGIG (reference sequence). The CDR3 runs to 15 residues. J was trimmed by 5 bases and V by 2 bases; bases with no gene match: 4. Methods used by the authors: It was from reference gene primer amplification that nucleated cell counts were estimated. Assay: immunoSEQ multiplex PCR; the TCRdb copy retains only in-frame clones and omits some. The V and J calls and clone size were taken over from that table, and D and trimming were inferred from the DNA. The table includes 450,000 or so clones, approximately 90% detected once. Seattle-derived patients entered the study during active infection and were followed longitudinally.

The origin of this receptor is a man aged 18 to 30 with COVID-19, enrolled during active disease. The gene calls are TRBV30 and TRBJ2-1; 12 nucleotides align to TRBD2. Sequencing used peripheral blood. CDR3 DNA: TGTGCCTGGAGTCCGGGACTAGCGGGCCACAATGAGCAGTTCTTC. Protein product: CAWSPGLAGHNEQFF.